The T cell receptor beta chain under discussion was sequenced for a study of T cells in localized non-small cell lung cancer. Germline loops: CDR1 SGHTA, CDR2 FQGNSA. This CDR3 region has 13 residues. The V and J ends lost 1 base and 8 bases respectively, with 8 bases between them. There are a few counts of this clone. Its antigen remains unidentified. The study's findings and limits: Higher blood T cell density went with longer overall survival. Uninvolved nearby lung showed the greatest T cell clonality, exceeding that found in tumor.

The method was immunoSEQ multiplex PCR; TCRdb's version includes in-frame clones alone and lacks a portion of them. Of roughly 990 clones in the sample, 20% to 25% were seen once. The sample in question was normal lung tissue next to the tumor, obtained before any cancer treatment. This sequence joins TRBV7-2 and TRBJ1-4; D is unclear. This clonotype originated in a woman aged 35-70 years with stage III squamous cell lung carcinoma. CDR3 sequence reads: CASSLVRGEKLFF. CDR3 coding DNA: TGTGCCAGCAGCTTAGTCCGGGGAGAAAAACTGTTTTTT.